Below are 26 T cell receptor beta chains sequenced from a single sample in a study of OX40 agonist ivuxolimab in advanced cancers. The data were produced by immunoSEQ multiplex PCR, yet TCRdb's version contains in-frame clones alone and is incomplete. The sample comprises roughly 80,000 clones, about 80% of which are singletons, and about 1.7% rests with the top ten. Here the sequenced sample was CD4+ or CD8+ T cells sorted from blood, taken in a trial of the OX40 agonist ivuxolimab. These receptors were collected from an adult with an advanced solid tumor such as melanoma, head and neck, liver or kidney cancer.

J is TRBJ2-6 and V is TRBV28, with a tentative D call TRBD2 (5 bases). V was trimmed by 5 bases and J by 1 base, leaving 15 bases between them. CDR1 MDHEN and CDR2 SYDVKM come from the germline V gene. This CDR3 is built from 17 residues. DNA of the CDR3: TGTGCCAGCAGTGGTGGACTGGAAGCTTCTGGGGCCAACGTCCTGACTTTC. Translating it yields CASSGGLEASGANVLTF.

V gene TRBV4-1 combines with J gene TRBJ1-4, with 9 bases that match TRBD1. The ends lost 2 bases at V and 4 bases at J; junction bases unmatched: 5. Germline CDR1 MGHRA, CDR2 YSYEKL. CDR3 size: 16 residues. DNA of the CDR3: TGCGCCAGCAGCCAACCTACAGGGGGCCGTAATGAAAAACTGTTTTTT. It specifies CASSQPTGGRNEKLFF.

The sample holds a few counts of this clone. The genes are TRBV19 and TRBJ2-7, with D perhaps matching TRBD1 (6 bases). The CDR3 runs to 15 residues. Per germline, CDR1 LNHDA and CDR2 SQIVND (reference sequence). With 2 bases removed from V and 1 base from J, the gap between germline ends came to 12 bases. The CDR3 DNA sequence: TGTGCCAGTAGTATACTGGGGGCGACGTCCTACGAGCAGTACTTC. Translated: CASSILGATSYEQYF.

The count of this clone is one. The rearrangement links TRBV6-1 to TRBJ1-1, with TRBD1 matching over 8 bases. V lost 4 bases and J lost 7; bases outside the gene matches: 11. CDR3 length: 15 residues. Germline V gene data show CDR1 as MNHNS and CDR2 as SASEGT. The CDR3 protein is CASSVMMSGTGEAFF. In nucleotides, the CDR3 is TGTGCCAGCAGTGTTATGATGTCCGGGACAGGTGAAGCTTTCTTT.

A single count supports this clone. The chain links TRBV27 to TRBJ2-7; tentative D call: TRBD1 (5 bases). Trimming pared 11 bases from V and 2 bases from J, leaving 16 bases between. The germline gives CDR1 MNHEY, CDR2 SMNVEV (reference sequence). This CDR3 contains 13 residues. The CDR3 spells CAQTGQGAYEQYF. The CDR3 DNA reads TGTGCCCAGACCGGTCAGGGCGCCTACGAGCAGTACTTC.

The rearrangement uses TRBV30 and TRBJ1-1; 8 nucleotides align to TRBD1. Germline V gene lookup returns CDR1 GTSNPN and CDR2 SVGIG (reference sequence). The V gene end was trimmed by 2 bases and the J gene end by 1 base; junction bases not matched to a gene: 6. The CDR3 loop spans 15 amino acids. The CDR3 sequence: CAWSNLGQANTEAFF. CDR3 DNA: TGTGCCTGGAGTAACCTGGGACAGGCGAACACTGAAGCTTTCTTT. The complete variable domain, with remaining parts taken from reference TRBV30 and TRBJ1-1, reads SQTIHQWPATLVQPVGSPLSLECTVEGTSNPNLYWYRQAAGRGLQLLFYSVGIGQISSEVPQNLSASRPQDRQFILSSKKLLLSDSGFYLCAWSNLGQANTEAFFGQGTRLTVV.

This chain uses TRBV7-2 with TRBJ2-7, with D possibly being TRBD1 or TRBD2 (5 bases each). V gave up 3 bases and J gave up 4 bases, with 16 bases separating them. Germline V CDR1 and CDR2: SGHTA, FQGNSA. CDR3 length equals 15 residues. The chain's CDR3 is CASSFSKGPTYEQYF. The DNA for the CDR3 is TGTGCCAGCAGCTTCTCTAAGGGACCAACATACGAGCAGTACTTC.

This clone was counted once. Other DNA sequences within the sample encode an identical CDR3. This chain uses TRBV5-1 with TRBJ1-2, with D unresolved. Germline lookup yields CDR1 SGHRS and CDR2 YFSETQ. Trimming pared 4 bases from V and 2 bases from J, leaving 9 bases between. The CDR3 sequence is 13 residues long. The CDR3 region has the DNA TGCGCCAGCAGCCCGGGATCCAACTATGGCTACACCTTC. It encodes CASSPGSNYGYTF.

The chain has TRBV7-6 and TRBJ2-7; 9 nucleotides line up with TRBD1. The CDR3 sequence is 15 residues long. Germline CDR1 and CDR2: SGHVS and FNYEAQ. J lost 4 bases, V lost 5 bases, and 9 bases had no gene match. DNA for the CDR3: TGTGCCAGCAGCCAGCAGGACAGGGGAGAATACGAGCAGTACTTC. Protein sequence: CASSQQDRGEYEQYF.

This chain links TRBV7-3 with TRBJ1-3; no firm D call. Germline CDR1 reads SGHTA; CDR2 reads FQGTGA. This CDR3 comprises 17 residues. V was trimmed by 2 bases and J by 0 bases, leaving 14 bases between them. The CDR3 sequence: CASSLGRGLNSGNTIYF. CDR3 coding DNA: TGTGCCAGCAGCTTAGGACGTGGGCTGAACTCTGGAAACACCATATATTTT.

The chain has TRBV6-1 and TRBJ2-2; D could derive from TRBD1 or TRBD2 (5 bases each). Germline V gene lookup returns CDR1 MNHNS and CDR2 SASEGT. The V end lost 7 bases, the J end lost 6 bases, and 27 bases lay between the germline ends. This CDR3 is built from 18 residues. CDR3 residues: CASTDRGVPEMRSGELFF. The CDR3 DNA reads TGTGCCAGCACTGACCGAGGGGTACCCGAGATGCGGTCCGGGGAGCTGTTTTTT.

The chain combines TRBV21-1 with TRBJ2-1; TRBD2 is taken as the D call from the table, unchecked against the DNA. TRBV21-1 is a recognized pseudogene. The CDR3 totals 15 residues. The CDR3 coding sequence is TGTGCCAGCACCCACGGGCGGGACTCCTACAATGAGCAGTTCTTC. It yields the protein CASTHGRDSYNEQFF.

The genes are TRBV28 and TRBJ1-4; the match to TRBD1 covers 9 bases. Germline loops: CDR1 MDHEN, CDR2 SYDVKM. Trimming cost V 4 bases and J 4 bases; bases outside gene matches: 7. The CDR3 length is 16 residues. The chain's CDR3 is CASSSFGTGLNEKLFF. The CDR3 DNA is TGTGCCAGCAGTTCCTTCGGGACAGGGCTTAATGAAAAACTGTTTTTT.

The chain carries TRBV27 and TRBJ2-3; the D is unclear. Germline-derived CDR1 and CDR2 are MNHEY and SMNVEV (reference sequence). The CDR3 is 13 amino acids. V lost 3 bases and J 2 bases, leaving 6 bases between the germline ends. DNA for the CDR3: TGTGCCAGCAGTTTTATCAACACAGATACGCAGTATTTT. Its protein is CASSFINTDTQYF.

The V and J genes are TRBV6-6 and TRBJ2-5, with 12 bases matching TRBD2. Trimming at V came to 4 bases and at J to 5 bases, leaving 5 bases not matched to a gene. Germline V gene data show CDR1 as MNHNY and CDR2 as SVGAGI (reference sequence). The CDR3 has 15 amino acids. CDR3 sequence reads: CASSSSGGAAETQYF. The CDR3 nucleotides are TGTGCCAGCAGTTCTAGCGGGGGGGCAGCCGAGACCCAGTACTTC.

This chain uses TRBV5-4 with TRBJ2-1; D is unresolved. CDR3 length: 16 amino acids. Germline CDR1 reads SGHNT; CDR2 reads YYREEE (reference sequence). Deletions cut 4 bases from V and 0 bases from J, with 14 bases between. The CDR3 sequence is CASSLSTALSYNEQFF. The CDR3 region has the DNA TGTGCCAGCAGCCTCAGCACAGCCCTCTCCTACAATGAGCAGTTCTTC.

The chain employs TRBV5-1 and TRBJ2-1; a possible D gene is TRBD1 (6 bases). Trimming took off 2 bases at V and 9 bases at J, with 18 bases between the two ends. CDR3 length: 15 amino acids. Germline V gene sequence: CDR1 SGHRS, CDR2 YFSETQ. For the CDR3, the DNA is TGCGCCAGCAGCTTAAAATCCTACAGGGACGGTGAGCAGTTCTTC. The encoded protein is CASSLKSYRDGEQFF.

This chain links TRBV28 with TRBJ1-5; D is unclear. This CDR3 has 14 amino acids. CDR1 and CDR2 (germline): MDHEN, SYDVKM. V lost 3 bases to trimming and J lost 2 bases, with 8 bases between them. As DNA, the CDR3 is TGTGCCAGCAGTTTCCATGGGGGCAATCAGCCCCAGCATTTT. This encodes CASSFHGGNQPQHF. Full variable domain (missing parts from reference TRBV28 and TRBJ1-5): DVKVTQSSRYLVKRTGEKVFLECVQDMDHENMFWYRQDPGLGLRLIYFSYDVKMKEKGDIPEGYSVSREKKERFSLILESASTNQTSMYLCASSFHGGNQPQHFGDGTRLSIL.

The chain combines TRBV6-1 with TRBJ2-5, with TRBD1 matching 10 bases. CDR1 and CDR2 (germline): MNHNS, SASEGT. V lost 5 bases, J lost 3 bases, and 6 bases stayed unmatched. CDR3 length: 15 residues. The CDR3 region has the DNA TGTGCCAGCAGTCCCTGGGACAGGGGTGAAGAGACCCAGTACTTC. This gives the protein CASSPWDRGEETQYF.

This clone was seen once. The rearrangement links TRBV2 to TRBJ1-1; D not certain. Trimming took 4 bases from V and 1 from J, leaving 10 bases between them. Germline V gives CDR1 SNHLY, CDR2 FYNNEI. This CDR3 has 14 residues. CDR3 sequence: CASSVDGGNTEAFF. CDR3 sequence (DNA): TGTGCCAGCAGTGTGGACGGTGGGAACACTGAAGCTTTCTTT.

The CDR3 here is CASRPGTEETQYF. CDR3 bases: TGCGCCAGCAGACCCGGGACAGAAGAGACCCAGTACTTC. J is TRBJ2-5 and V is TRBV5-1; TRBD1 agrees at 7 bases. J lost 3 bases, V lost 5 bases, and 4 bases had no gene match. CDR3 size: 13 residues. Germline V gene sequence: CDR1 SGHRS, CDR2 YFSETQ.

A word on this clone: Additional DNA sequences in this sample encode the identical CDR3. The chain employs TRBV27 and TRBJ1-5, with 7 bases lining up with TRBD1. V was clipped by 3 bases and J by 9 bases; unmatched bases: 5. CDR3 length equals 13 residues. Germline V gives CDR1 MNHEY, CDR2 SMNVEV (reference sequence). The CDR3 bases are TGTGCCAGCAGTTTCGACAGGGAGCGGCCCCAGCATTTT. Translated, it gives CASSFDRERPQHF.

The chain uses TRBV27 and TRBJ2-7, with D perhaps TRBD1 (6 bases). The CDR3 is 18 residues long. V lost 4 bases to trimming and J lost 0 bases, with 22 bases between them. CDR1 and CDR2 from the germline V gene are MNHEY and SMNVEV (reference sequence). The CDR3 reads CASSSARTADPYSYEQYF. CDR3 bases: TGTGCCAGCAGTTCTGCCCGGACAGCCGACCCTTACTCCTACGAGCAGTACTTC.

Points on this clone: One end of the junction does not line up with germline, which may come from a read error. J is TRBJ1-4 and V is TRBV27; TRBD1 is a possible D gene (6 bases). From germline, CDR1 is MNHEY and CDR2 SMNVEV (reference sequence). The CDR3 contains 14 residues. The DNA of the CDR3 is TGTGCCAGCAGTTTCGGGACAACGAATGAAAAACTGTTTTTT. Residues: CASSFGTTNEKLFF. The full variable domain, its missing parts supplied by reference TRBV27 and TRBJ1-4, is EAQVTQNPRYLITVTGKKLTVTCSQNMNHEYMSWYRQDPGLGLRQIYYSMNVEVTDKGDVPEGYKVSRKEKRNFPLILESPSPNQTSLYFCASSFGTTNEKLFFGSGTQLSVL.

The genes are TRBV5-1 and TRBJ2-6; D uncertain. V lost 0 bases to trimming and J lost 2 bases, with 6 bases between them. CDR3 length: 15 amino acids. Germline V gene data show CDR1 as SGHRS and CDR2 as YFSETQ. The chain's CDR3 is CASSLGAAGANVLTF. The DNA for the CDR3 is TGCGCCAGCAGCTTGGGAGCAGCTGGGGCCAACGTCCTGACTTTC. Together with reference TRBV5-1 and TRBJ2-6, the CDR3 gives the full variable domain: KAGVTQTPRYLIKTRGQQVTLSCSPISGHRSVSWYQQTPGQGLQFLFEYFSETQRNKGNFPGRFSGRQFSNSRSEMNVSTLELGDSALYLCASSLGAAGANVLTFGAGSRLTVL.

J is TRBJ2-7 and V is TRBV10-1; D unclear. The CDR3 extends over 11 amino acids. V was trimmed by 0 bases and J by 7 bases, leaving 4 bases between them. Looked up from germline, CDR1 is WNHNN and CDR2 is SYGVQD (reference sequence). The CDR3: CASSESREQYF. CDR3 coding DNA: TGCGCCAGCAGTGAGTCCCGAGAGCAGTACTTC.